Below are 9 T cell receptor beta chains sequenced from a single sample in a study of blood T cells in healthy people across ages. Primers used in a second PCR of roughly 6 to 11 cycles were a sample-barcoded 5' primer and a J-beta primer mix. TCRdb re-called the 5' RACE reads with MiXCR, one entry per CDR3 protein. The sample records 1 million to 1.2 million distinct CDR3 sequences, around two fifths being singletons. Specimen: blood. The receptors here all came from a man aged 18 to 35 in good health.

The V and J genes are TRBV12-3 or TRBV12-4 and TRBJ2-3; D is uncertain. Trimming pared 6 bases from V and 0 bases from J, leaving 13 bases between. This CDR3 has 15 amino acids. The CDR3 DNA reads TGTGCCAGCAGCCACTCGACTGAGAGCACAGATACGCAGTATTTT. Translating it yields CASSHSTESTDTQYF.

This chain connects TRBV9 to TRBJ1-1; 11 bases match TRBD1. Looked up from germline, CDR1 is SGDLS and CDR2 is YYNGEE. CDR3 length: 16 residues. After removal of 7 bases from V and 1 base from J, the junction contained 9 bases not matched to a gene. In DNA, the CDR3 is TGTGCCAGCGGACAGGGGGCTGGGCACCCGAACACTGAAGCTTTCTTT. The encoded protein is CASGQGAGHPNTEAFF.

This sequence joins TRBV12-3 or TRBV12-4 and TRBJ1-1, with TRBD1 as a possible D gene (5 bases). This CDR3 comprises 13 residues. The ends were cut back, 5 bases at V and 4 bases at J, with 11 bases in the middle. The CDR3 nucleotides read TGTGCCAGCAGTGATTCCACAGGCACTGAAGCTTTCTTT. Translation gives CASSDSTGTEAFF.

V usage is TRBV12-3 or TRBV12-4 and J usage is TRBJ2-5, with 11 bases lining up with TRBD1. The V gene end was trimmed by 5 bases and the J gene end by 5 bases; junction bases not matched to a gene: 10. The CDR3 spans 16 residues. CDR3: CASSLGQGGFRETQYF. The CDR3 coding sequence is TGTGCCAGCAGTCTGGGACAGGGGGGCTTTCGGGAGACCCAGTACTTC.

This clonotype was found once. The junction departs from germline at one end; a sequencing error may be responsible. This rearrangement joins TRBV2 to TRBJ1-2; D unclear. The CDR3 spans 13 residues. Germline CDR1 SNHLY, CDR2 FYNNEI. CDR3 amino acids: CAGRFLTNYGYTF. DNA of the CDR3: TGTGCCGGCAGGTTCCTCACAAACTATGGCTACACCTTC.

To note about this clonotype: This sequence may be a read error, since a much larger clone differs from it by one base. The chain links TRBV9 to TRBJ1-2; no definite D call. V was trimmed by 5 bases and J by 1 base, leaving 12 bases between them. This CDR3 spans 14 amino acids. The germline gives CDR1 SGDLS, CDR2 YYNGEE. The CDR3 region has the DNA TGTGCCAGCAGGGCGGACTACCTTAACTATGGCTACACCTTC. Protein product: CASRADYLNYGYTF.

The DNA of the CDR3 is TGTGCCAGCAGTTCTCAGGCTCAGGTTGGACAGCCCCAGCATTTT. Protein product: CASSSQAQVGQPQHF. The genes are TRBV12-3 or TRBV12-4 and TRBJ1-5; D not resolved. The CDR3 is made up of 15 amino acids. Trimming pared 4 bases from V and 7 bases from J, leaving 17 bases between.

The chain is built from TRBV28 and TRBJ2-5, with D hard to call. This CDR3 has 14 amino acids. Germline CDR1 reads MDHEN; CDR2 reads SYDVKM. Trimming removed 2 bases from V and 1 base from J, with 8 bases in between. Here the CDR3 reads CASSLPGVQETQYF. DNA for the CDR3: TGTGCCAGCAGTTTACCAGGAGTCCAAGAGACCCAGTACTTC. The entire variable domain, with the rest obtained from reference TRBV28 and TRBJ2-5, is as follows: DVKVTQSSRYLVKRTGEKVFLECVQDMDHENMFWYRQDPGLGLRLIYFSYDVKMKEKGDIPEGYSVSREKKERFSLILESASTNQTSMYLCASSLPGVQETQYFGPGTRLLVL.

The table lists this clonotype with many counts. The chain carries TRBV4-2 and TRBJ2-2, with a possible D match to TRBD1 (6 bases). This CDR3 contains 15 residues. V lost 1 base and J lost 0, with 6 bases in between. Germline CDR1 is LGHNA and CDR2 is YNFKEQ. The CDR3 nucleotides are TGTGCCAGCAGCCAAGCAGGGGCGAACACCGGGGAGCTGTTTTTT. This translates into CASSQAGANTGELFF.